The 21 T cell receptor beta chains below come from one sample, sequenced in a study of blood T cell repertoires in COVID-19. Here immunoSEQ multiplex PCR was the method, and the copy in TCRdb shows in-frame clones only, minus some. The table has roughly 250,000 clones, around 90% seen once. Material for sequencing was peripheral blood. The receptors derive from a man in his 60s who had recovered from COVID-19.

This chain connects TRBV5-1 to TRBJ2-7, with D tentatively TRBD1 (6 bases). The CDR3 loop spans 15 amino acids. The germline V gene encodes CDR1 SGHRS and CDR2 YFSETQ. Trimming cost V 3 bases and J 0 bases, with 13 bases left between them. The CDR3 DNA is TGCGCCAGCAGCTCACCGACAGGCAACTCCTACGAGCAGTACTTC. This sequence encodes CASSSPTGNSYEQYF.

For the CDR3, the DNA is TGCGCCAGCGTTGGAGGGCCTTCTGGAGATACGCAGTATTTT. Its translation is CASVGGPSGDTQYF. This chain connects TRBV5-1 to TRBJ2-3; weak D call: TRBD2 (6 bases). Germline V gene data show CDR1 as SGHRS and CDR2 as YFSETQ. This CDR3 contains 14 residues. The germline V and J ends were trimmed by 7 bases and 5 bases, with 17 bases remaining between them.

The chain uses TRBV3-1 (or the pseudogene TRBV3-2) and TRBJ2-6, with 8 bases lining up with TRBD1. The germline gives CDR1 LGHDT, CDR2 YNNKEL (reference sequence). J gave up 2 bases and V 5 bases, and 2 bases lay outside the gene matches. This CDR3 comprises 15 residues. The CDR3 here is CASSVQGAGANVLTF. DNA for the CDR3: TGTGCCAGCAGCGTACAGGGGGCTGGGGCCAACGTCCTGACTTTC.

This chain joins TRBV4-1 and TRBJ2-7, with D uncertain. Germline loops: CDR1 MGHRA, CDR2 YSYEKL. V gave up 4 bases and J gave up 7 bases, with 23 bases separating them. The CDR3 has 16 amino acids. The CDR3 loop reads CASSPQDTPFFLEQYF. The CDR3 bases are TGCGCCAGCAGCCCCCAGGATACTCCGTTTTTCTTGGAGCAGTACTTC.

The J gene is TRBJ1-2, the V gene TRBV28; no firm D call. CDR1 and CDR2 from the germline V gene are MDHEN and SYDVKM. V was clipped by 5 bases and J by 3 bases, with 25 bases between them. This CDR3 is built from 18 residues. In DNA, the CDR3 is TGTGCCAGCAGTCCCCCTTTGCCATTCGCGGGCCTTTACTATGGCTACACCTTC. It encodes CASSPPLPFAGLYYGYTF.

CDR3 in DNA: TGTGCCAGCAGTGCAGCGGGGGGAGGTAGTTATGAGCAGTTCTTC. As protein: CASSAAGGGSYEQFF. The chain uses TRBV6-1 and TRBJ2-1; TRBD2 matches 9 bases. In germline, CDR1 is MNHNS, CDR2 SASEGT. The CDR3 covers 15 residues. V lost 4 bases to trimming and J lost 8 bases; unmatched junction nucleotides: 9.

The chain links TRBV3-1 (or the pseudogene TRBV3-2) to TRBJ1-1; 7 bases line up with TRBD1. CDR1 LGHDT and CDR2 YNNKEL come from the germline V gene (reference sequence). The CDR3 covers 12 residues. V gave up 8 bases and J gave up 1 base; unmatched junction bases: 1. CDR3 bases: TGTGCCAGCCGACAGGGGAACACTGAAGCTTTCTTT. Translated, it gives CASRQGNTEAFF.

The chain is built from TRBV7-9 and TRBJ2-3; D might be TRBD2 (6 bases). The V end was cut by 2 bases, the J end by 9 bases, with 15 bases between. The CDR3 is 14 amino acids. CDR1 is SEHNR and CDR2 is FQNEAQ in the germline V gene (reference sequence). The CDR3 bases are TGTGCCAGCAGCTTATCGGACATTGGGGGGACGCAGTATTTT. Its protein product is CASSLSDIGGTQYF. The entire variable domain, with the rest obtained from reference TRBV7-9 and TRBJ2-3, is as follows: DTGVSQNPRHKITKRGQNVTFRCDPISEHNRLYWYRQTLGQGPEFLTYFQNEAQLEKSRLLSDRFSAERPKGSFSTLEIQRTEQGDSAMYLCASSLSDIGGTQYFGPGTRLTVL.

Comment on this clone: This sample also contains other DNA sequences that code for the same CDR3. The V gene is TRBV6-1, the J gene TRBJ2-7; possible D gene TRBD1, 5 bases. Germline CDR1 MNHNS, CDR2 SASEGT. The CDR3 spans 12 residues. Trimming took 2 bases from V and 4 from J, leaving 6 bases between them. In nucleotides, the CDR3 is TGTGCCAGCAGTGAAAGGGGATACGAGCAGTACGTC. It translates to CASSERGYEQYV.

The rearrangement uses TRBV5-1 and TRBJ2-6; 9 positions match TRBD1. The CDR3 consists of 20 residues. Trimming removed 4 bases from V and 0 bases from J; junction bases left unmatched: 14. Per the germline V gene, CDR1 is SGHRS and CDR2 is YFSETQ. The CDR3 reads CASSLGSPGQGNSGANVLTF. The CDR3 coding sequence is TGCGCCAGCAGCCTAGGGTCTCCGGGACAGGGTAACTCTGGGGCCAACGTCCTGACTTTC. Together with reference TRBV5-1 and TRBJ2-6, the CDR3 gives the full variable domain: KAGVTQTPRYLIKTRGQQVTLSCSPISGHRSVSWYQQTPGQGLQFLFEYFSETQRNKGNFPGRFSGRQFSNSRSEMNVSTLELGDSALYLCASSLGSPGQGNSGANVLTFGAGSRLTVL.

The chain couples TRBV4-1 to TRBJ2-7, with 8 bases identical to TRBD1. The germline gives CDR1 MGHRA, CDR2 YSYEKL. Trimming took 0 bases from V and 6 from J; bases not matched to a gene: 4. This CDR3 comprises 14 residues. The CDR3 spells CASSQEYRGAEQYF. The CDR3 coding sequence is TGCGCCAGCAGCCAAGAATACAGGGGGGCCGAGCAGTACTTC.

The J gene is TRBJ2-1, the V gene TRBV15; no reliable D call. CDR1 and CDR2 from the germline V gene are LNHNV and YYDKDF (reference sequence). The CDR3 length is 13 residues. Trimming pared 0 bases from V and 8 bases from J, leaving 8 bases between. The CDR3 spells CATSRDLADEQFF. The CDR3 nucleotides read TGTGCCACCAGCAGAGATTTGGCCGATGAGCAGTTCTTC. Combining the CDR3 with reference TRBV15 and TRBJ2-1 gives the whole variable domain DAMVIQNPRYQVTQFGKPVTLSCSQTLNHNVMYWYQQKSSQAPKLLFHYYDKDFNNEADTPDNFQSRRPNTSFCFLDIRSPGLGDTAMYLCATSRDLADEQFFGPGTRLTVL.

CDR3 region: CLQLNQPQHF. The CDR3 DNA reads as TGTCTCCAACTAAATCAGCCCCAGCATTTT. This chain uses TRBV30 with TRBJ1-5; no clear D. The CDR3 spans 10 residues. CDR1 and CDR2 from the germline V gene are GTSNPN and SVGIG (reference sequence).

The genes are TRBV11-2 and TRBJ2-5; the D is unclear. This CDR3 comprises 13 residues. Trimming pared 1 base from V and 5 bases from J, leaving 8 bases between. Germline V gene data show CDR1 as SGHAT and CDR2 as FQNNGV. The CDR3 bases are TGTGCCAGCAGCTTAGGGCAGGTTGAGACCCAGTACTTC. Protein sequence: CASSLGQVETQYF.

The chain carries TRBV7-8 and TRBJ1-1, with 8 nucleotides matching TRBD1. Trimming at V came to 8 bases and at J to 5 bases, leaving 16 bases not matched to a gene. The CDR3 length is 16 residues. Germline CDR1 reads SGHVS; CDR2 reads FQNEAQ. The CDR3 loop reads CASHREPTGANTEAFF. CDR3 in DNA: TGTGCCAGCCATAGAGAACCGACAGGGGCGAATACTGAAGCTTTCTTT.

V is TRBV13 and J is TRBJ1-3, with a weak D call TRBD1 (6 bases). Germline CDR1 and CDR2: PRHDT and FYEKMQ (reference sequence). This CDR3 is 15 amino acids long. Trimming took 5 bases from V and 1 from J, leaving 12 bases between them. The CDR3 nucleotides read TGTGCCAGCAGCCAGGGGTCGGGATCTGGAAACACCATATATTTT. Its translation: CASSQGSGSGNTIYF.

This chain joins TRBV7-7 and TRBJ2-3; 8 nucleotides match TRBD1. Per the germline V gene, CDR1 is SSHAT and CDR2 is FNYEAQ (reference sequence). There are 15 residues in the CDR3. V was clipped by 6 bases and J by 2 bases; unmatched bases: 7. CDR3 sequence: CASSRSGGYTDTQYF. For the CDR3, the DNA is TGTGCCAGCAGTCGATCAGGGGGCTACACAGATACGCAGTATTTT.

This clone was found once. The chain uses TRBV7-9 and TRBJ2-2; D not certain. The CDR3 covers 14 residues. The V gene lost 2 bases and the J gene lost 3 bases, with 7 bases spanning the gap. Germline lookup yields CDR1 SEHNR and CDR2 FQNEAQ (reference sequence). CDR3 residues: CASSLSRDTGELFF. The CDR3 DNA is TGTGCCAGCAGCTTATCTCGGGACACCGGGGAGCTGTTTTTT. Using reference TRBV7-9 and TRBJ2-2 for the parts outside the CDR3, the full variable domain is DTGVSQNPRHKITKRGQNVTFRCDPISEHNRLYWYRQTLGQGPEFLTYFQNEAQLEKSRLLSDRFSAERPKGSFSTLEIQRTEQGDSAMYLCASSLSRDTGELFFGEGSRLTVL.

This chain joins TRBV7-9 and TRBJ1-2, with no clear D. The germline V and J ends were trimmed by 5 bases and 5 bases, with 15 bases remaining between them. The CDR3 has 14 residues. CDR1 SEHNR and CDR2 FQNEAQ come from the germline V gene (reference sequence). The CDR3 region is CASSEQAGPYGYTF. The CDR3 DNA reads TGTGCCAGCAGCGAACAAGCGGGCCCTTATGGCTACACCTTC. The full variable domain, rest sourced from reference TRBV7-9 and TRBJ1-2, is DTGVSQNPRHKITKRGQNVTFRCDPISEHNRLYWYRQTLGQGPEFLTYFQNEAQLEKSRLLSDRFSAERPKGSFSTLEIQRTEQGDSAMYLCASSEQAGPYGYTFGSGTRLTVV.

The rearrangement links TRBV5-5 to TRBJ1-4; 7 nucleotides align to TRBD1. V shed 3 bases and J 5 bases; nucleotides not matched to a gene: 16. The length of the CDR3 is 18 residues. Germline CDR1 and CDR2: SGHKS and YYEKEE (reference sequence). The CDR3 here is CASSYTGTAVSGNEKLFF. The DNA of the CDR3 is TGTGCCAGCAGCTACACCGGGACAGCCGTGTCAGGGAATGAAAAACTGTTTTTT.

The V and J genes are TRBV11-2 and TRBJ2-5, with D hard to call. Germline V gene data show CDR1 as SGHAT and CDR2 as FQNNGV. V lost 6 bases to trimming and J lost 7 bases, with 9 bases between them. This CDR3 comprises 11 residues. CDR3 sequence reads: CASRRQATQYF. The CDR3 region has the DNA TGTGCCAGCAGACGGCAGGCGACCCAGTACTTC.